Listed below are T cell receptor beta chains from one sample, sequenced in a study of T-cell reconstitution after alpha-beta-depleted transplantation in children. TCRdb reprocessed the PCR reads via MiXCR and lists one record per CDR3 protein. The repertoire has more than 250,000 distinct CDR3 sequences, around 9.6% of them found once; the top ten carry 10%. This specimen was PBMCs from the stem cell graft donor, taken from the stem cell graft. All receptors derive from a human donor who donated a stem cell graft to a child with SCID. The CDR3 runs from the conserved cysteine through the conserved F or W. A D gene is named only where the DNA matches it firmly. Rows may omit the clone size; those that give it use once, few, many or a size class.

.	TRBV29-1	TRBJ1-1	few	14	TGCAGCGTTGAATCTGCCCACGGTAGGACTGAAGCTTTCTTT	CSVESAHGRTEAFF
.	TRBV7-8	TRBJ2-3	few	14	TGTGCCAGCAGCCCGAGGGGGGTGGCAGATACGCAGTATTTT	CASSPRGVADTQYF
TRBD1	TRBV7-6	TRBJ1-3	.	16	TGTGCCAGCAGCGCCATGCCCGGGACAGGGGCGGACACCATATATTTT	CASSAMPGTGADTIYF
.	TRBV4-2	TRBJ2-7	.	13	TGTGCCAGTTCTGGGTCCAATTCCTACGAGCAGTACTTC	CASSGSNSYEQYF
.	TRBV6-5	TRBJ2-1	.	17	TGTGCCAGCAGTTACTTCCTTGGGAGGGGGGAATACAATGAGCAGTTCTTC	CASSYFLGRGEYNEQFF
.	TRBV6-1	TRBJ1-1	many	14	TGTGCCAGCAGCCCCCTAGGGATGAACACTGAAGCTTTCTTT	CASSPLGMNTEAFF
.	TRBV6-5	TRBJ1-4	many	15	TGTGCCAGCAGTTACGGGCAGGCCCAACATGAAAAACTGTTTTTT	CASSYGQAQHEKLFF
.	TRBV12-3/TRBV12-4	TRBJ2-5	few	16	TGTGCCAGCAGTTTAGGGTCGGGGTTCCCTCAAGAGACCCAGTACTTC	CASSLGSGFPQETQYF
TRBD1	TRBV11-2	TRBJ2-7	.	17	TGTGCCAGCAGCTTAGTTGGAACCGGGACAGTTTCCTACGAGCAGTACTTC	CASSLVGTGTVSYEQYF
TRBD2	TRBV29-1	TRBJ2-2	few	16	TGCAGCGTTGAAGATCGGCTAGCGGTGAACACCGGGGAGCTGTTTTTT	CSVEDRLAVNTGELFF
TRBD1	TRBV9	TRBJ2-1	few	15	TGTGCCAGCAGCGTAGTAGGACAGGGGTTCAGTGAGCAGTTCTTC	CASSVVGQGFSEQFF
.	TRBV4-2	TRBJ2-3	many	16	TGTGCCAGCAGCCAAGGGGCCTTCAGCCCCACAGATACGCAGTATTTT	CASSQGAFSPTDTQYF
.	TRBV28	TRBJ1-1	.	14	TGTGCCAGCAGTATTTGGGAAGGGCAAATTGAAGCTTTCTTT	CASSIWEGQIEAFF
TRBD1	TRBV27	TRBJ1-2	.	12	TGTGCCAGCAGTCCTCGGACAGGTGGCTACACCTTC	CASSPRTGGYTF
TRBD2	TRBV12-3/TRBV12-4	TRBJ2-7	few	15	TGTGCCAGCAGCCACGGGGGGGGACTCTCCTACGAGCAGTACTTC	CASSHGGGLSYEQYF
TRBD1	TRBV20-1	TRBJ1-5	.	12	TGCAGTGCTGCAGGGGGCTTTCAGCCCCAGCATTTT	CSAAGGFQPQHF
.	TRBV29-1	TRBJ2-7	few	11	TGCAGCGTTGGACTTCCCTACGAGCAGTACTTC	CSVGLPYEQYF
TRBD1	TRBV2	TRBJ2-3	.	14	TGTGCCAGCGGAAGGACAGGGGTCACAGATACGCAGTATTTT	CASGRTGVTDTQYF
.	TRBV4-1	TRBJ2-7	few	13	TGCGCCAGCAGCCAATTGGACGACTACGAGCAGTACTTC	CASSQLDDYEQYF
.	TRBV20-1	TRBJ1-2	.	11	TGCAGTGCTAGCCCCGTGGAGGGCTACACCTTC	CSASPVEGYTF
.	TRBV10-2	TRBJ2-7	.	13	TGCGCCAGCAGTGAGGCGGTGGCGAGGGAGCAGTACTTC	CASSEAVAREQYF
TRBD1	TRBV6-5	TRBJ2-2	many	12	TGTGCCGCAGGGGGGAACACCGGGGAGCTGTTTTTT	CAAGGNTGELFF
.	TRBV7-9	TRBJ2-3	.	14	TGTGCCAGCGGCGGCAGTCATTCCACAGATACGCAGTATTTT	CASGGSHSTDTQYF
.	TRBV4-1	TRBJ2-2	many	16	TGCGCCAGCAGCCAAGATGGAGGCGGAGGGACCGGGGAGCTGTTTTTT	CASSQDGGGGTGELFF
TRBD1	TRBV6-5	TRBJ2-3	few	14	TGTGCCAGCAGTTTGACAGGGTCGCAGGATACGCAGTATTTT	CASSLTGSQDTQYF
.	TRBV7-9	TRBJ2-5	few	16	TGTGCCAGCAGCCACGGGTCAAGAGGGGCACAAGAGACCCAGTACTTC	CASSHGSRGAQETQYF
TRBD1	TRBV6-1	TRBJ1-4	.	13	TGTGCCAGCAGTGCGGACAGGATAGGAAAACTGTTTTTT	CASSADRIGKLFF
.	TRBV24-1	TRBJ2-1	.	13	TGTACCACCAGTCTTCCAGGGAGAAATGAGCAGTTCTTC	CTTSLPGRNEQFF
TRBD1	TRBV10-3	TRBJ2-7	many	14	TGTGCCATCAGTAAACGGGACAGTTCCTACGAGCAGTACTTC	CAISKRDSSYEQYF
.	TRBV12-3/TRBV12-4	TRBJ2-1	few	13	TGTGCCAGCAGAACCGGGGCTCACAATGAGCAGTTCTTC	CASRTGAHNEQFF
TRBD1	TRBV2	TRBJ1-5	.	15	TGTGCCAGCAGCTTCAAGGGACAGGGTGGCCAGCCCCAGCATTTT	CASSFKGQGGQPQHF
TRBD1	TRBV29-1	TRBJ2-1	.	14	TGCAGCGTTGAATGGACAGGGGCCTACAATGAGCAGTTCTTC	CSVEWTGAYNEQFF
TRBD1	TRBV6-1	TRBJ2-1	.	14	TGTGCCAGCAGAAGACAGGGTCCTCACAATGAGCAGTTCTTC	CASRRQGPHNEQFF
.	TRBV20-1	TRBJ2-3	few	13	TGCAGTGCGAGCCTGATTGGTGCAGATACGCAGTATTTT	CSASLIGADTQYF
.	TRBV5-1	TRBJ1-1	few	16	TGCGCCAGCAGCTCCGAACAGGGAACTCGGAACACTGAAGCTTTCTTT	CASSSEQGTRNTEAFF
TRBD1	TRBV27	TRBJ1-1	many	12	TGTGCCAGCAGACAGGGGAAAACTGAAGCTTTCTTT	CASRQGKTEAFF
.	TRBV20-1	TRBJ1-2	.	15	TGCAGTGCTACCGAGCTGGGGGGATCTTACTATGGCTACACCTTC	CSATELGGSYYGYTF
TRBD2	TRBV2	TRBJ2-6	few	17	TGTGCCAGCAGTGCACTAGCGGGGCCCTCTGGGGCCAACGTCCTGACTTTC	CASSALAGPSGANVLTF
.	TRBV24-1	TRBJ1-2	few	16	TGTGCCACTAGACCGGACAGCGGAGGGAAAATCTATGGCTACACCTTC	CATRPDSGGKIYGYTF
.	TRBV10-1	TRBJ2-2	many	15	TGCGCCAGCAGTGAGTCGGGGTCGCTCACCGGGGAGCTGTTTTTT	CASSESGSLTGELFF